The next 21 T cell receptor beta chains were all read from a single sample in a study of T cell clusters in autoimmune cytopenias. TRB amplification used around 0.25 ug of peripheral blood genomic DNA. TRB was amplified by touch-down multiplex PCR, primer pools A and B combined. TCRdb re-called the multiplex PCR reads and gives one entry per CDR3 protein, without DNA. The table for this sample gives some 8,000 distinct CDR3 sequences. The sample taken for sequencing was peripheral blood. The receptors come from a human donor with an autoimmune cytopenia or autoimmune hepatitis (not recorded which).

The chain employs TRBV18 and TRBJ1-2; TCRdb calls TRBD1, which cannot be checked without DNA. CDR1 is KGHSH and CDR2 is LQKENI in the germline V gene. This CDR3 has 14 amino acids. The CDR3 spells CASSPPISGYGYTF.

J is TRBJ2-3 and V is TRBV19; the TRBD2 assignment by TCRdb is unverifiable without DNA. Germline V gives CDR1 LNHDA, CDR2 SQIVND (reference sequence). The CDR3 runs to 15 residues. This CDR3 is CASSPGLAGLDTQYF.

Measured by frequency, this clonotype is medium-sized. This sequence joins TRBV29-1 and TRBJ1-2; TCRdb's D call, TRBD1, is unchecked because there is no DNA. This CDR3 is built from 13 residues. Germline-derived CDR1 and CDR2 are SQVTM and ANQGSEA. The CDR3: CSARPGPDYGYTF.

The chain employs TRBV27 and TRBJ2-3; TCRdb's assignment of TRBD2 cannot be checked, as there is no DNA. CDR1 and CDR2 from the germline V gene are MNHEY and SMNVEV (reference sequence). The CDR3 runs to 17 residues. CDR3 amino acids: CASSLKGGRALGDTQYF.

This clonotype is classed as medium-sized by frequency. The rearrangement links TRBV5-4 to TRBJ2-7; the D gene TCRdb calls, TRBD2, cannot be checked with no DNA. CDR1 and CDR2 from the germline V gene are SGHNT and YYREEE (reference sequence). The CDR3 spans 13 residues. CDR3 region: CASSMGRGEEQYF.

The chain carries TRBV10-3 and TRBJ2-5; TCRdb's D gene call, TRBD1, goes unchecked for lack of DNA. The CDR3 loop spans 13 amino acids. Germline CDR1 and CDR2: ENHRY and SYGVKD. The CDR3 loop is CAISGQPQETQYF.

Measured by frequency, this clonotype is medium-sized. The rearrangement links TRBV6-1 to TRBJ2-1. Germline CDR1 and CDR2: MNHNS and SASEGT. The CDR3 has 14 residues. This CDR3 is CASSLGSVHNEQFF.

This clonotype is labeled medium-sized based on frequency. The chain combines TRBV20-1 with TRBJ2-2. Germline V CDR1 and CDR2: DFQATT, SNEGSKA (reference sequence). CDR3 length equals 14 residues. The CDR3 reads CSARDDTNTGELFF.

The CDR3 sequence is CAWTLQGGEKLFF. V and J are TRBV30 and TRBJ1-4. Germline CDR1 is GTSNPN and CDR2 is SVGIG (reference sequence). The length of the CDR3 is 13 residues. Full variable domain (missing parts from reference TRBV30 and TRBJ1-4): SQTIHQWPATLVQPVGSPLSLECTVEGTSNPNLYWYRQAAGRGLQLLFYSVGIGQISSEVPQNLSASRPQDRQFILSSKKLLLSDSGFYLCAWTLQGGEKLFFGSGTQLSVL.

This rearrangement joins TRBV12-3 or TRBV12-4 to TRBJ1-5. CDR3 length equals 15 residues. CDR3 protein: CASSLRRGGSQPQHF.

The chain employs TRBV28 and TRBJ1-2; TCRdb selects TRBD1, and the lack of DNA leaves this call unchecked. The V gene's germline CDR1 is MDHEN and CDR2 SYDVKM. This CDR3 comprises 16 residues. The chain's CDR3 is CASRPPQGGIGRGYTF.

This rearrangement joins TRBV11-2 to TRBJ2-6; TCRdb gives TRBD1 as the D gene, but with no DNA this cannot be confirmed. The CDR3 runs 18 residues. Germline V CDR1 and CDR2: SGHAT, FQNNGV. The CDR3 loop reads CASSLSPASLSGANVLTF.

The chain recombines TRBV19 with TRBJ2-2; no DNA is available, so the TRBD2 call from TCRdb remains unchecked. CDR1 and CDR2 (germline): LNHDA, SQIVND (reference sequence). The CDR3 loop spans 18 amino acids. The CDR3 is CASSRTSGGVWSTGELFF.

This chain joins TRBV10-3 and TRBJ2-1; TCRdb indicates TRBD1, and absent DNA this call remains unverified. This CDR3 comprises 13 residues. Germline-derived CDR1 and CDR2 are ENHRY and SYGVKD. The CDR3 sequence: CAITTGQVNEQFF.

The V gene is TRBV4-1, the J gene TRBJ2-5; the D call of TRBD1 rests on TCRdb alone, since no DNA is present to check it. This CDR3 contains 14 residues. In germline, CDR1 is MGHRA, CDR2 YSYEKL. CDR3 residues: CASSLRGLQETQYF.

This chain links TRBV6-2 or TRBV6-3 with TRBJ2-7; the D call from TCRdb, TRBD1, cannot be confirmed without DNA. The length of the CDR3 is 12 residues. The germline V gene has CDR1 MNHEY and CDR2 SVGEGT. CDR3 loop: CASRLPQGEQYF.

The rearrangement uses TRBV5-8 and TRBJ2-1. This CDR3 is 15 amino acids long. Per the germline V gene, CDR1 is SGHTS and CDR2 is YDEGEE. The CDR3 sequence is CASSFKGATYNEQFF.

This chain uses TRBV14 with TRBJ2-3. The length of the CDR3 is 15 residues. Germline V gene sequence: CDR1 SGHDN, CDR2 FVKESK. CDR3 residues: CASSQRIYSTDTQYF.

The rearrangement joins TRBV18 to TRBJ1-1; the TCRdb call, TRBD1, lacks DNA for checking. CDR1 is KGHSH and CDR2 is LQKENI in the germline V gene. The CDR3 consists of 11 residues. CDR3 loop: CASSRQGEAFF.

J is TRBJ1-3 and V is TRBV6-1; TCRdb's D call of TRBD1 is untestable without DNA. Germline CDR1 is MNHNS and CDR2 is SASEGT. CDR3 size: 16 residues. CDR3 amino acids: CASSDPGGTSGNTIYF.

The V and J genes are TRBV9 and TRBJ1-2. Germline CDR1 and CDR2: SGDLS and YYNGEE. CDR3 length equals 14 residues. CDR3: CASSVGGGLNGYTF.